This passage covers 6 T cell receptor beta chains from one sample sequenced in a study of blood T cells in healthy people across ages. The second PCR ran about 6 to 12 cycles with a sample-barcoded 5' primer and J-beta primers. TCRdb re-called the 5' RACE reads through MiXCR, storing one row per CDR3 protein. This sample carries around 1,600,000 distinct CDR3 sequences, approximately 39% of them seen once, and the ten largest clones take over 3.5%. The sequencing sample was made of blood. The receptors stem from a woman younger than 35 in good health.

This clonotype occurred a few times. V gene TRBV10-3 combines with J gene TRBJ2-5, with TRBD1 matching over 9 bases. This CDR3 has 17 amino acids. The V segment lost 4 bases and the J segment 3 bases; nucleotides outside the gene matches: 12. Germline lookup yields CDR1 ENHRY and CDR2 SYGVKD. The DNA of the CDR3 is TGTGCCATCAGTGCCTACTCGCCGGGACAGGGCGAAGAGACCCAGTACTTC. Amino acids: CAISAYSPGQGEETQYF.

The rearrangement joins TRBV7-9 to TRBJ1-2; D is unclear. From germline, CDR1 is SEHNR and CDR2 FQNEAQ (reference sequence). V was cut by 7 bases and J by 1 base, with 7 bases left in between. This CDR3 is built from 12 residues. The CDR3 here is CASKLGNYGYTF. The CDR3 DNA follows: TGTGCCAGCAAGCTTGGTAACTATGGCTACACCTTC.

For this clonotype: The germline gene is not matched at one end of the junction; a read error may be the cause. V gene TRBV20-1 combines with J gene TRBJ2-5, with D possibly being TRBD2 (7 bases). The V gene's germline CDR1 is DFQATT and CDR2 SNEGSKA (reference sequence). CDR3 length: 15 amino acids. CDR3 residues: CSANRGSGGAETRYF. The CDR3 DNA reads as TGCAGTGCTAACCGAGGGTCGGGGGGCGCCGAGACCCGGTACTTC.

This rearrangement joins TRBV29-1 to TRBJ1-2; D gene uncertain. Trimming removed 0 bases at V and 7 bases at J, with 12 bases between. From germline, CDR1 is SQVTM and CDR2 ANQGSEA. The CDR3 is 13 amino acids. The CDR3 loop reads CSVEDAGSLGYTF. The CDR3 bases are TGCAGCGTTGAAGATGCGGGGAGCCTTGGCTACACCTTC.

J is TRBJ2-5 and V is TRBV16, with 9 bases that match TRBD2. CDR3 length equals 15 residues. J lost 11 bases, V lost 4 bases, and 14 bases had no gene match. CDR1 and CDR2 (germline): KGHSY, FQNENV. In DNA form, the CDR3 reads TGTGCCAGCAGCCCTTGGGGACTAGCTTCCAATGAGCAGTACTTC. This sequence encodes CASSPWGLASNEQYF. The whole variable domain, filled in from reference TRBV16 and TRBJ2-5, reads GEEVAQTPKHLVRGEGQKAKLYCAPIKGHSYVFWYQQVLKNEFKFLISFQNENVFDETGMPKERFSAKCLPNSPCSLEIQATKLEDSAVYFCASSPWGLASNEQYFGPGTRLLVL.

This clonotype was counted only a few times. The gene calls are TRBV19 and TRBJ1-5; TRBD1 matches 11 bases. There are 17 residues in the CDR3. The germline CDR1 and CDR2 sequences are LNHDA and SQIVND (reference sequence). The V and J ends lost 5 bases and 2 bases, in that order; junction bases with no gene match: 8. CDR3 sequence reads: CASSATGTGGGNQPQHF. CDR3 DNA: TGTGCCAGTAGTGCCACCGGGACAGGGGGAGGCAATCAGCCCCAGCATTTT.